One sample yielded the 10 T cell receptor beta chains listed below, sequenced in a study of OX40 agonist ivuxolimab in advanced cancers. TCRdb keeps only in-frame clones here, not all; method: immunoSEQ multiplex PCR. The sample records about 48,000 clones, over 80% being singletons. This specimen consisted of CD4+ or CD8+ T cells sorted from blood, obtained in a trial of the OX40 agonist ivuxolimab. The receptors were gathered from an adult with an advanced solid tumor such as melanoma, head and neck, liver or kidney cancer.

The chain uses TRBV5-1 and TRBJ1-3, with TRBD1 matching 9 bases. The germline V gene has CDR1 SGHRS and CDR2 YFSETQ. Losses at the gene ends were 4 bases for V and 3 bases for J; bases not matched to a gene: 11. CDR3 length equals 17 residues. In DNA form, the CDR3 reads TGCGCCAGCAGCCCGGGACCGGGACAGGGATTTGGAAACACCATATATTTT. Translating gives CASSPGPGQGFGNTIYF.

The chain recombines TRBV6-1 with TRBJ2-1; 9 bases line up with TRBD1. Germline V gene data show CDR1 as MNHNS and CDR2 as SASEGT. The CDR3 has 14 residues. The junction had 3 bases not matched to a gene; V was cut back by 5 bases and J by 4 bases. CDR3 region: CASSSTGGYNEQFF. DNA of the CDR3: TGTGCCAGCAGTTCGACAGGGGGTTACAATGAGCAGTTCTTC.

This sequence joins TRBV7-9 and TRBJ1-1; the D gene is possibly TRBD1 (5 bases). V lost 4 bases and J lost 3, with 9 bases in between. CDR1 SEHNR and CDR2 FQNEAQ come from the germline V gene (reference sequence). CDR3 length equals 13 residues. The chain's CDR3 is CASSSQEDTEAFF. CDR3 nucleotides: TGTGCCAGCAGCTCACAGGAGGACACTGAAGCTTTCTTT.

This clone was seen only once. The rearrangement links TRBV7-2 to TRBJ2-2, with 9 positions matching TRBD1. V lost 4 bases, J lost 3 bases, and 3 bases stayed unmatched. In germline, CDR1 is SGHTA, CDR2 FQGNSA. The CDR3 is 15 amino acids. In DNA form, the CDR3 reads TGTGCCAGCAGCTCCGGGACAGGGTACACCGGGGAGCTGTTTTTT. This sequence encodes CASSSGTGYTGELFF.

The J gene is TRBJ2-6, the V gene TRBV7-2, with D possibly matching TRBD2 (6 bases). The CDR3 runs 15 residues. Trimming cost V 6 bases and J 3 bases, with 12 bases left between them. Per germline, CDR1 SGHTA and CDR2 FQGNSA. CDR3 sequence reads: CASRGPSDGANVLTF. The CDR3 DNA is TGTGCCAGCAGGGGACCTAGCGATGGGGCCAACGTCCTGACTTTC.

This chain's CDR3 is CASSGAGVSYNEQFF. Here the CDR3 DNA reads TGTGCCAGCTCGGGAGCGGGAGTCTCCTACAATGAGCAGTTCTTC. The chain combines TRBV18 with TRBJ2-1; 8 positions agree with TRBD2. CDR1 and CDR2 (germline): KGHSH, LQKENI. The CDR3 is 15 amino acids. Trimming at V came to 6 bases and at J to 0 bases, leaving 4 bases not matched to a gene.

The rearrangement joins TRBV7-2 to TRBJ1-1; D call uncertain. Per germline, CDR1 SGHTA and CDR2 FQGNSA. The CDR3 consists of 14 residues. V lost 3 bases to trimming and J lost 1 base, with 9 bases between them. In DNA, the CDR3 is TGTGCCAGCAGCTTGCTTGGGCCGAACACTGAAGCTTTCTTT. This encodes CASSLLGPNTEAFF.

The chain recombines TRBV7-9 with TRBJ2-2; TRBD1 might be the D (6 bases). The V gene lost 6 bases and the J gene lost 0 bases, with 17 bases spanning the gap. The CDR3 is 17 residues long. The germline gives CDR1 SEHNR, CDR2 FQNEAQ (reference sequence). The chain's CDR3 is CASSSIQGTTNTGELFF. The CDR3 nucleotides read TGTGCCAGCAGTTCGATCCAGGGGACAACGAACACCGGGGAGCTGTTTTTT. Based on the CDR3 plus reference TRBV7-9 and TRBJ2-2, the full variable domain is DTGVSQNPRHKITKRGQNVTFRCDPISEHNRLYWYRQTLGQGPEFLTYFQNEAQLEKSRLLSDRFSAERPKGSFSTLEIQRTEQGDSAMYLCASSSIQGTTNTGELFFGEGSRLTVL.

V is TRBV5-1 and J is TRBJ2-3; unclear D gene. The V gene lost 4 bases and the J gene lost 3 bases, with 6 bases spanning the gap. Germline V gene lookup returns CDR1 SGHRS and CDR2 YFSETQ. The length of the CDR3 is 12 residues. CDR3 DNA: TGCGCCAGCAGCCTCGAGACAGATACGCAGTATTTT. It is translated as CASSLETDTQYF.

CDR3 protein: CASSRTGQGGNSPLHF. CDR3 DNA: TGCGCCAGCAGCAGAACCGGACAGGGGGGTAATTCACCCCTCCACTTT. The rearrangement joins TRBV5-1 to TRBJ1-6; 10 bases agree with TRBD1. CDR3 length: 16 residues. J gave up 6 bases and V 4 bases, and 7 bases lay outside the gene matches. Germline-derived CDR1 and CDR2 are SGHRS and YFSETQ.